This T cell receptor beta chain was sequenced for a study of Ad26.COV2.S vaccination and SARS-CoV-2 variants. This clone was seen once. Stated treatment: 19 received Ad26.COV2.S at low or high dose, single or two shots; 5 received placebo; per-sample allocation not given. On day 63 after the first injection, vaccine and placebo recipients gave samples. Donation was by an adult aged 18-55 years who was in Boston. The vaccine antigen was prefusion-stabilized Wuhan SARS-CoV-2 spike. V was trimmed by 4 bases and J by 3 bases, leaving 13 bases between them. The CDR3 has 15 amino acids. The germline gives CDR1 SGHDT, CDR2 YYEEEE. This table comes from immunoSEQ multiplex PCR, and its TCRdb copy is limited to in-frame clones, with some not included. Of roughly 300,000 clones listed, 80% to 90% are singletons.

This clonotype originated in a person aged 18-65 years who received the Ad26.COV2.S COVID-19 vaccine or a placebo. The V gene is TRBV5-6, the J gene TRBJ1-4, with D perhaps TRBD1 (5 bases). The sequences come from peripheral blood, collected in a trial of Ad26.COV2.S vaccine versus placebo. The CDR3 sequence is CASSLWGFANEKLFF. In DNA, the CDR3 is TGTGCCAGCAGCCTCTGGGGGTTTGCTAATGAAAAACTGTTTTTT.